These 22 T cell receptor beta chains were all obtained from the same sample, sequenced in a study of long-term antiretroviral therapy in people with HIV. The run of the v3.0 immunoSEQ assay was at survey level. Sequencing used immunoSEQ multiplex PCR; TCRdb keeps in-frame clones, though not all of them. The table lists about 16,000 clones, approximately 81% of them singletons. The sequencing used unsorted PBMCs, collected just over 3.1 years after starting antiretroviral therapy. The receptors were sampled from a woman aged 40 to 50 with HIV.

The chain uses TRBV7-9 and TRBJ1-1, with D perhaps TRBD1 (5 bases). Trimming stripped 3 bases from V and 1 base from J, with 9 bases between. The CDR3 is made up of 14 amino acids. Germline V CDR1 and CDR2: SEHNR, FQNEAQ (reference sequence). CDR3 in amino acids: CASSLMTENTEAFF. In DNA, the CDR3 is TGTGCCAGCAGCTTGATGACAGAGAACACTGAAGCTTTCTTT. The full variable domain, rest sourced from reference TRBV7-9 and TRBJ1-1, is DTGVSQNPRHKITKRGQNVTFRCDPISEHNRLYWYRQTLGQGPEFLTYFQNEAQLEKSRLLSDRFSAERPKGSFSTLEIQRTEQGDSAMYLCASSLMTENTEAFFGQGTRLTVV.

This clone came up once. The J gene is TRBJ1-6, the V gene TRBV4-1; 10 nucleotides align to TRBD1. The length of the CDR3 is 15 residues. The V gene's germline CDR1 is MGHRA and CDR2 YSYEKL. J gave up 8 bases and V 4 bases, and 5 bases lay outside the gene matches. The DNA for the CDR3 is TGCGCCAGCAGCCCCGGACAGGGGGGTTATTCACCCCTCCACTTT. Protein sequence: CASSPGQGGYSPLHF.

The chain uses TRBV7-9 and TRBJ2-3, with TRBD1 matching 7 bases. CDR1 and CDR2 from the germline V gene are SEHNR and FQNEAQ (reference sequence). This CDR3 is built from 16 residues. The J segment lost 4 bases and the V segment lost 1 base, leaving 8 bases of the junction unmatched. CDR3 DNA: TGTGCCAGCAGCTTAGTCGACACAGGGGTGGCAGATACGCAGTATTTT. It translates to CASSLVDTGVADTQYF. Using reference TRBV7-9 and TRBJ2-3 for the parts outside the CDR3, the full variable domain is DTGVSQNPRHKITKRGQNVTFRCDPISEHNRLYWYRQTLGQGPEFLTYFQNEAQLEKSRLLSDRFSAERPKGSFSTLEIQRTEQGDSAMYLCASSLVDTGVADTQYFGPGTRLTVL.

The chain links TRBV30 to TRBJ2-5; TRBD1 matches at 8 bases. V was pared by 0 bases and J by 5 bases, with 8 bases of the junction left unmatched. This CDR3 has 15 amino acids. The germline CDR1 and CDR2 sequences are GTSNPN and SVGIG (reference sequence). As DNA, the CDR3 is TGTGCCTGGAGTGTGGGCCAGACAGGGGTGGAGACCCAGTACTTC. It encodes CAWSVGQTGVETQYF.

This clone was detected a few times. The chain uses TRBV6-5 and TRBJ1-2, with D unclear. V gave up 3 bases and J gave up 0 bases, with 5 bases separating them. Germline V lookup: CDR1 MNHEY, CDR2 SVGAGI. This CDR3 comprises 13 residues. Here the CDR3 DNA reads TGTGCCAGCAGTTATGAGGCTAACTATGGCTACACCTTC. Translated: CASSYEANYGYTF.

For this clone: This same CDR3 is encoded by further DNA sequences in the sample. V is TRBV5-5 and J is TRBJ2-3; no definite D call. CDR1 is SGHKS, CDR2 YYEKEE, per germline (reference sequence). This CDR3 is built from 12 residues. Trimming removed 0 bases at V and 3 bases at J, with 2 bases between. CDR3 protein: CASSLETDTQYF. CDR3 in DNA: TGTGCCAGCAGCTTGGAGACAGATACGCAGTATTTT.

The chain has TRBV5-1 and TRBJ2-6; no reliable D call. V lost 4 bases to trimming and J lost 0 bases, with 14 bases between them. The CDR3 consists of 17 residues. CDR1 is SGHRS, CDR2 YFSETQ, per germline. CDR3 bases: TGCGCCAGCAGCAGGAGATTCCAGAGCTCTGGGGCCAACGTCCTGACTTTC. This encodes CASSRRFQSSGANVLTF.

The chain joins TRBV30 to TRBJ2-7; tentatively, D is TRBD1 (5 bases). The germline V gene encodes CDR1 GTSNPN and CDR2 SVGIG (reference sequence). The CDR3 runs 12 residues. Trimming stripped 1 base from V and 4 bases from J, with 8 bases between. CDR3 in amino acids: CAWSGQGYEQYF. The CDR3 nucleotides are TGTGCCTGGAGTGGGCAGGGTTACGAGCAGTACTTC.

The chain combines TRBV30 with TRBJ1-3; perhaps TRBD1 as D (5 bases). Trimming removed 0 bases at V and 0 bases at J, with 12 bases between. CDR3 length: 16 amino acids. Per the germline V gene, CDR1 is GTSNPN and CDR2 is SVGIG (reference sequence). The CDR3 here is CAWSVGPVSSGNTIYF. The CDR3 bases are TGTGCCTGGAGTGTGGGACCCGTTAGCTCTGGAAACACCATATATTTT.

The chain uses TRBV6-1 and TRBJ2-5; TRBD2 matches 7 bases. J lost 12 bases, V lost 3 bases, and 16 bases had no gene match. CDR3 size: 15 residues. The germline V gene encodes CDR1 MNHNS and CDR2 SASEGT. The CDR3 is CASSESLPQRGREYF. CDR3 DNA: TGTGCCAGCAGTGAGTCTCTTCCACAGCGGGGAAGGGAGTACTTC.

The chain uses TRBV7-9 and TRBJ1-4; TRBD1 matches 9 bases. The V and J ends lost 6 bases and 10 bases, in that order; junction bases with no gene match: 3. CDR3 length: 12 amino acids. Germline V gene lookup returns CDR1 SEHNR and CDR2 FQNEAQ (reference sequence). This CDR3 is CASRQDRGKLFF. CDR3 nucleotides: TGTGCCAGCAGGCAGGACAGGGGAAAACTGTTTTTT.

The V and J genes are TRBV5-1 and TRBJ2-6; D tentatively fits TRBD1 or TRBD2 (5 bases each). Germline-derived CDR1 and CDR2 are SGHRS and YFSETQ. Trimming took off 3 bases at V and 4 bases at J, with 14 bases between the two ends. This CDR3 is built from 16 residues. The CDR3 sequence: CASSWDGLLGANVLTF. As DNA, the CDR3 is TGCGCCAGCAGCTGGGACGGTTTATTGGGGGCCAACGTCCTGACTTTC.

The V call is TRBV7-9, the J call TRBJ2-3; tentatively, D is TRBD1 (6 bases). Germline V gives CDR1 SEHNR, CDR2 FQNEAQ (reference sequence). This CDR3 is 16 amino acids long. The ends were cut back, 5 bases at V and 0 bases at J, with 15 bases in the middle. Here the CDR3 DNA reads TGTGCCAGCAGCGATCATACAGGGTTTAGCACAGATACGCAGTATTTT. Its protein product is CASSDHTGFSTDTQYF. Drawing the rest from reference TRBV7-9 and TRBJ2-3, the complete variable domain is DTGVSQNPRHKITKRGQNVTFRCDPISEHNRLYWYRQTLGQGPEFLTYFQNEAQLEKSRLLSDRFSAERPKGSFSTLEIQRTEQGDSAMYLCASSDHTGFSTDTQYFGPGTRLTVL.

CDR3 DNA sequence: TGTGCCAGCAGCCCAATGGTAGCGGGGGGGTCGAACACCGGGGAGCTGTTTTTT. Translation: CASSPMVAGGSNTGELFF. The rearrangement uses TRBV5-5 and TRBJ2-2, with 11 nucleotides matching TRBD2. With V trimmed by 4 bases and J by 0 bases, 8 bases remained unmatched. Germline CDR1 SGHKS, CDR2 YYEKEE (reference sequence). The length of the CDR3 is 18 residues.

The chain combines TRBV5-5 with TRBJ1-2, with TRBD1 matching over 10 bases. J was trimmed by 6 bases and V by 0 bases; bases with no gene match: 8. The CDR3 runs 16 residues. Germline V lookup: CDR1 SGHKS, CDR2 YYEKEE (reference sequence). Here the CDR3 DNA reads TGTGCCAGCAGCTTGGTGGTGGCGACAGGGGGCAATGGCTACACCTTC. It translates to CASSLVVATGGNGYTF.

By share of the sample, this clone is medium-sized. The chain couples TRBV7-9 to TRBJ2-2; TRBD1 agrees at 9 bases. V lost 3 bases to trimming and J lost 4 bases; unmatched junction nucleotides: 6. This CDR3 has 16 residues. Germline lookup yields CDR1 SEHNR and CDR2 FQNEAQ (reference sequence). The CDR3: CASSFLQGASTGELFF. In DNA, the CDR3 is TGTGCCAGCAGCTTCCTACAGGGGGCAAGCACCGGGGAGCTGTTTTTT.

The V gene is TRBV18, the J gene TRBJ1-2; TRBD1 matches at 11 bases. Germline V gene lookup returns CDR1 KGHSH and CDR2 LQKENI. V trimming: 2 bases; J trimming: 2 bases; junction bases outside the gene matches: 19. The CDR3 sequence is 21 residues long. As DNA, the CDR3 is TGTGCCAGCTCACCATTAGCCCCCGGGACAGGGGGGCTTAATAGGAACTATGGCTACACCTTC. Protein: CASSPLAPGTGGLNRNYGYTF.

The rearrangement uses TRBV6-1 and TRBJ2-5; no clear D gene. The CDR3 length is 11 residues. V shed 7 bases and J shed 1 base, with 4 bases lying between them. CDR1 and CDR2 from the germline V gene are MNHNS and SASEGT. CDR3 in amino acids: CASTGQETQYF. CDR3 bases: TGTGCCAGCACCGGCCAAGAGACCCAGTACTTC.

This clone came up once. The V and J genes are TRBV18 and TRBJ2-2, with D perhaps TRBD1 (6 bases). The V gene's germline CDR1 is KGHSH and CDR2 LQKENI. CDR3 length equals 16 residues. V dropped 0 bases and J dropped 0 bases, with 8 bases sitting between them. The CDR3 region has the DNA TGTGCCAGCTCACCACCACAGGGCCCGAACACCGGGGAGCTGTTTTTT. It encodes CASSPPQGPNTGELFF.

The chain is built from TRBV6-1 and TRBJ1-1, with D hard to call. This CDR3 comprises 13 residues. Looked up from germline, CDR1 is MNHNS and CDR2 is SASEGT. Trimming removed 6 bases at V and 3 bases at J, with 11 bases between. CDR3 sequence reads: CASSLRADTEAFF. CDR3 nucleotides: TGTGCCAGCAGCCTCCGGGCCGACACTGAAGCTTTCTTT.

The chain uses TRBV2 and TRBJ1-1, with D perhaps matching TRBD1 (5 bases). The CDR3 has 14 amino acids. The V and J ends lost 7 bases and 10 bases respectively, with 22 bases between them. Germline V gene sequence: CDR1 SNHLY, CDR2 FYNNEI. CDR3 sequence: CASIWGTSRQRAFF. In DNA form, the CDR3 reads TGTGCCAGCATTTGGGGGACGTCCAGGCAGAGAGCTTTCTTT.

In this sample, this clone turned up once. The chain links TRBV14 to TRBJ1-3; TRBD1 might be the D (6 bases). The CDR3 length is 16 residues. Trimming removed 6 bases from V and 2 bases from J, with 17 bases in between. Germline V gives CDR1 SGHDN, CDR2 FVKESK. The CDR3 bases are TGTGCCAGCAGGCAAAACTCAGGGGCGACTGGAAACACCATATATTTT. It specifies CASRQNSGATGNTIYF. The full variable domain, its missing parts supplied by reference TRBV14 and TRBJ1-3, is EAGVTQFPSHSVIEKGQTVTLRCDPISGHDNLYWYRRVMGKEIKFLLHFVKESKQDESGMPNNRFLAERTGGTYSTLKVQPAELEDSGVYFCASRQNSGATGNTIYFGEGSWLTVV.